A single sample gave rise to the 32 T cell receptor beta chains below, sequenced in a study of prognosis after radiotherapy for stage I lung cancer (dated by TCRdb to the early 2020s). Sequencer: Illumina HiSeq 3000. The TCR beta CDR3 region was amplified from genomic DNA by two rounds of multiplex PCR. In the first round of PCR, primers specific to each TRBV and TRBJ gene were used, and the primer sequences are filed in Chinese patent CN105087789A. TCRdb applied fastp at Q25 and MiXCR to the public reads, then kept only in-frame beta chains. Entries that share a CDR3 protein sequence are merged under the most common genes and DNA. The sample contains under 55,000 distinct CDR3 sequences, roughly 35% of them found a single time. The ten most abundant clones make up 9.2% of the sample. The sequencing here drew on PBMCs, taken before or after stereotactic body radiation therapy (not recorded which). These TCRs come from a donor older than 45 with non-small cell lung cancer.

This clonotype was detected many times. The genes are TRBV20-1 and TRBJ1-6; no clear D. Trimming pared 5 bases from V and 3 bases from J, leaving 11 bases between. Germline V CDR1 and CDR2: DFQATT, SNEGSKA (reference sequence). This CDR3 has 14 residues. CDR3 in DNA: TGCAGTGCTCGCCCGACCTTCTATAATTCACCCCTCCACTTT. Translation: CSARPTFYNSPLHF.

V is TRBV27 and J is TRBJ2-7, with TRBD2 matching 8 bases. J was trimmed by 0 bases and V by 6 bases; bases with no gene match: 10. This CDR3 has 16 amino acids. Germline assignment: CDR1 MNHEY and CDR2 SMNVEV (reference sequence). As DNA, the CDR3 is TGTGCCAGCAGGGGACTATCGGGAGGGTGCTCCTACGAGCAGTACTTC. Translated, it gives CASRGLSGGCSYEQYF.

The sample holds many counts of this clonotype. CDR3 bases: TGTGCCAGCAGCCACGGACAACTGAACACTGAAGCTTTCTTT. It codes for CASSHGQLNTEAFF. The V call is TRBV7-2, the J call TRBJ1-1, with D perhaps TRBD1 (5 bases). V lost 5 bases and J lost 0, with 10 bases in between. Per germline, CDR1 SGHTA and CDR2 FQGNSA. CDR3 length: 14 residues.

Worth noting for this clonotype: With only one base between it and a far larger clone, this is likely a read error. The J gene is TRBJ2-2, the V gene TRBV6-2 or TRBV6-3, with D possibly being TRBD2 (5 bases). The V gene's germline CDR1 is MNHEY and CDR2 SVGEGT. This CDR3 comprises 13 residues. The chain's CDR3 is CASSVKLTGEPFF. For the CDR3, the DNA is TGTGCCAGCAGTGTAAAGCTGACCGGGGAGCCGTTTTTT.

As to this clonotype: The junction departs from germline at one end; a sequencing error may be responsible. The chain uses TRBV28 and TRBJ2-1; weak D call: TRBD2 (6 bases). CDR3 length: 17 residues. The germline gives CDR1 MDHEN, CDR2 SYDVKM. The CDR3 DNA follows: TGTGCCAGCAGTAGGTCCAGCGCGGGATGGGTAGAAAATGGGCAGTTCTTC. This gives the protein CASSRSSAGWVENGQFF.

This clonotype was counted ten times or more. CDR3 bases: TGTGCCAGCAGTCCTGCCGGGACTAGCGGCCAGAGGGACCAGTACTTC. Residues: CASSPAGTSGQRDQYF. The chain carries TRBV6-1 and TRBJ2-5, with 11 bases fitting TRBD2. Trimming removed 5 bases from V and 10 bases from J; junction bases left unmatched: 15. The CDR3 spans 16 residues. Germline CDR1 reads MNHNS; CDR2 reads SASEGT.

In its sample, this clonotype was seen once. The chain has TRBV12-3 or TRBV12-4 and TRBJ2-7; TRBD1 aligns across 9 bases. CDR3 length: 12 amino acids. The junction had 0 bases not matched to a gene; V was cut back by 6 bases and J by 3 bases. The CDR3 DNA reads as TGTGCCAGCAGGACAGGGGGCTACGAGCAGTACTTC. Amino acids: CASRTGGYEQYF.

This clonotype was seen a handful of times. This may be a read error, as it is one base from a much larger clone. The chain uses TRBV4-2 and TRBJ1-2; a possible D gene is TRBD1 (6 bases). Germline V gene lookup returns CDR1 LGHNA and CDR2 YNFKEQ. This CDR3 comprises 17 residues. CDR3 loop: CANSHLIPTAGDIDYTF. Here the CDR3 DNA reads TGTGCCAACAGCCACCTCATCCCGACCGCAGGGGACATCGACTACACCTTC.

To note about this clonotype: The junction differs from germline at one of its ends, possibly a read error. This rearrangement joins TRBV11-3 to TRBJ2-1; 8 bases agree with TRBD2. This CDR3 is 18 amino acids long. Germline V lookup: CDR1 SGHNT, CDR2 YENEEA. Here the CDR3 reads CASSLGASGPVDGNEKFF. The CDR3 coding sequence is TGTGCCAGCAGCTTAGGGGCTAGCGGGCCAGTCGATGGGAATGAGAAGTTCTTC.

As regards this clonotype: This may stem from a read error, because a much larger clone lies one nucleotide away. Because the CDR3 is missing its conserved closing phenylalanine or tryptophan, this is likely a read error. CDR3 loop: CASRGWNTEAFL. DNA for the CDR3: TGTGCCAGCCGCGGGTGGAACACTGAAGCTTTCCTT. This chain uses TRBV6-1 with TRBJ1-1, with D unresolved. With 8 bases removed from V and 1 base from J, the gap between germline ends came to 8 bases. The germline CDR1 and CDR2 sequences are MNHNS and SASEGT. This CDR3 region has 12 residues.

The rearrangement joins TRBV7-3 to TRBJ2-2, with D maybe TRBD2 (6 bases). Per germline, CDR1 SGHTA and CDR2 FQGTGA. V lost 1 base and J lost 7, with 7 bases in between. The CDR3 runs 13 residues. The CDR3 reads CASSLRRGGELFF. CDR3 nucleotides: TGTGCCAGCAGCTTAAGGAGGGGCGGGGAGCTGTTTTTT. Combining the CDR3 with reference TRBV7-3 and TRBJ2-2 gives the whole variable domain GAGVSQTPSNKVTEKGKYVELRCDPISGHTALYWYRQSLGQGPEFLIYFQGTGAADDSGLPNDRFFAVRPEGSVSTLKIQRTERGDSAVYLCASSLRRGGELFFGEGSRLTVL.

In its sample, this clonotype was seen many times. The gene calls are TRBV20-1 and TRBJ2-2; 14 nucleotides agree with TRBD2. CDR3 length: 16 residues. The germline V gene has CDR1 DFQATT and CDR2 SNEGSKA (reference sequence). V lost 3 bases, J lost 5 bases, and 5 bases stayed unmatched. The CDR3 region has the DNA TGCAGTGCTAGCGGACTAGCGGGAGGTGGGACCGGGGAGCTGTTTTTT. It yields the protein CSASGLAGGGTGELFF.

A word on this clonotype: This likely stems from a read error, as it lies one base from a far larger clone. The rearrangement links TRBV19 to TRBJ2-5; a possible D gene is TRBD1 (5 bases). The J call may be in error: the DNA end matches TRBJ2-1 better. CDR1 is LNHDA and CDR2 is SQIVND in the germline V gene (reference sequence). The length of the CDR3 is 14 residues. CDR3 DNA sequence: TGTGCCAGTAGTATGGGGTTGCCCAGGGATGAGCAGTTCTTC. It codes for CASSMGLPRDEQFF.

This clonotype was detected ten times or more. CDR3 region: CASSLALAGTEQFF. The DNA for the CDR3 is TGTGCCAGCAGCTTAGCCCTAGCGGGAACCGAGCAGTTCTTC. The chain links TRBV7-9 to TRBJ2-1; 9 nucleotides align to TRBD2. Germline V CDR1 and CDR2: SEHNR, FQNEAQ (reference sequence). The V and J ends lost 0 bases and 10 bases, in that order; junction bases with no gene match: 4. CDR3 length equals 14 residues.

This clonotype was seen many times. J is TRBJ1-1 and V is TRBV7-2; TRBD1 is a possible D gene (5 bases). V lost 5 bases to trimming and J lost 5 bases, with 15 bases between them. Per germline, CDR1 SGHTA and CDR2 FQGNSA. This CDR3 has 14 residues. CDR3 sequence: CASSPFGGGTEAFF. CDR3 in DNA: TGTGCCAGCAGCCCCTTTGGGGGGGGAACTGAAGCTTTCTTT. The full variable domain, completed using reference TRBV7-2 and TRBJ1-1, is GAGVSQSPSNKVTEKGKDVELRCDPISGHTALYWYRQSLGQGLEFLIYFQGNSAPDKSGLPSDRFSAERTGGSVSTLTIQRTQQEDSAVYLCASSPFGGGTEAFFGQGTRLTVV.

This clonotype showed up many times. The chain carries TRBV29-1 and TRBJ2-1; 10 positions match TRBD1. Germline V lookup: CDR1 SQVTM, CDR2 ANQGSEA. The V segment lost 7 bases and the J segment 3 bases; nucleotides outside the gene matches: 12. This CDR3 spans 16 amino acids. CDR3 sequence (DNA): TGCAGCGCCAAGAGCCCGGGACAGGGGAACTACAATGAGCAGTTCTTC. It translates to CSAKSPGQGNYNEQFF.

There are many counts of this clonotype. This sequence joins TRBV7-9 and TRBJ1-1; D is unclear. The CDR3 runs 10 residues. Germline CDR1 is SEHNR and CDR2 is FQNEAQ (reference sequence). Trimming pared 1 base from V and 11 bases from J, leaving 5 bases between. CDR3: CASSLDAAFF. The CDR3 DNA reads TGTGCCAGCAGCTTAGATGCGGCTTTCTTT.

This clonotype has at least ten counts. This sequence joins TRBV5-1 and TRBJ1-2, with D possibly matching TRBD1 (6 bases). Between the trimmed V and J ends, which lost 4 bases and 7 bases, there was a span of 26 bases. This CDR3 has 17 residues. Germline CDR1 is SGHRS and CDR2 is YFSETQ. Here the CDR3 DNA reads TGCGCCAGCAGCCCAGGACGAACAGGGTTGGTCTCCGGTGGCTACACCTTC. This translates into CASSPGRTGLVSGGYTF.

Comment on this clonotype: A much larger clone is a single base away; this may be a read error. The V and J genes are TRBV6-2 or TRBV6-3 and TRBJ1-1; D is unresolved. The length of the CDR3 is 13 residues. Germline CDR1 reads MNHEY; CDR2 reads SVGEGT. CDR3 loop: CASSYNGKTGALF. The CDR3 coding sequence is TGTGCCAGCAGTTACAATGGGAAAACGGGAGCTTTATTT.

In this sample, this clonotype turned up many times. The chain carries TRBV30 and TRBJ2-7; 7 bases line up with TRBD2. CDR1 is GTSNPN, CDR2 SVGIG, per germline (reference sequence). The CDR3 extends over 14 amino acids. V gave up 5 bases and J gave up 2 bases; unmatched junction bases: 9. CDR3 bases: TGTGCCTGGGGGGGGGGGGGGAAAGCCTACGAGCAGTACTTC. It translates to CAWGGGGKAYEQYF.

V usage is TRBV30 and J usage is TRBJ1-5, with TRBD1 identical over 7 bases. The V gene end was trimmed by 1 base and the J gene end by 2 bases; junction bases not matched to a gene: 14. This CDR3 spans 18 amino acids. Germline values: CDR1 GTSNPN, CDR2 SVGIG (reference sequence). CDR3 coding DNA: TGTGCCTGGAGTGGATGTCAGGGGGAAGCGGGTTGCAATCAGCCCCAGCATTTT. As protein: CAWSGCQGEAGCNQPQHF.

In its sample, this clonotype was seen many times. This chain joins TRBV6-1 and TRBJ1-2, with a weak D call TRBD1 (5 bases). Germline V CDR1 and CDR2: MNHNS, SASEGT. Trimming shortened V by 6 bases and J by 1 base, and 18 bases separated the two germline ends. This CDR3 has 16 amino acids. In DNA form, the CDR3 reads TGTGCCAGCAGCCCAGGTGTTGGGACTATTAACTATGGCTACACCTTC. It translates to CASSPGVGTINYGYTF.

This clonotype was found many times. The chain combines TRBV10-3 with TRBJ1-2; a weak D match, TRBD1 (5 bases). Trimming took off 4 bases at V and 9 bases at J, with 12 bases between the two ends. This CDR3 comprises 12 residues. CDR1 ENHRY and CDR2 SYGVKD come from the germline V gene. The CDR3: CAISGSGRSYTF. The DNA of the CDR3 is TGTGCCATCAGTGGTTCAGGGAGGAGCTACACCTTC.

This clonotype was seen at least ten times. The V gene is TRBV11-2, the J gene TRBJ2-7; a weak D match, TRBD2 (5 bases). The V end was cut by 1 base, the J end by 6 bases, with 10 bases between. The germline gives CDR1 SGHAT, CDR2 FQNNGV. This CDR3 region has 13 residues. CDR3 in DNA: TGTGCCAGCAGCTTAGTTCGGGGTTTCGAGCAGTACTTC. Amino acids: CASSLVRGFEQYF. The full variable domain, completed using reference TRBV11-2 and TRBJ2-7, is EAGVAQSPRYKIIEKRQSVAFWCNPISGHATLYWYQQILGQGPKLLIQFQNNGVVDDSQLPKDRFSAERLKGVDSTLKIQPAKLEDSAVYLCASSLVRGFEQYFGPGTRLTVT.

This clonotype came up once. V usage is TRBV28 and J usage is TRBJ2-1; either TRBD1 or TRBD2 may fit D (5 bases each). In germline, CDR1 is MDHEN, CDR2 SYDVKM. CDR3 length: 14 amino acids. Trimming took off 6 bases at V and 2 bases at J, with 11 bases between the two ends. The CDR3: CASSRDEAYNEQFF. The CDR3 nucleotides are TGTGCCAGCAGCCGGGACGAAGCCTACAATGAGCAGTTCTTC. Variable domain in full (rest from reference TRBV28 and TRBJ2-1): DVKVTQSSRYLVKRTGEKVFLECVQDMDHENMFWYRQDPGLGLRLIYFSYDVKMKEKGDIPEGYSVSREKKERFSLILESASTNQTSMYLCASSRDEAYNEQFFGPGTRLTVL.

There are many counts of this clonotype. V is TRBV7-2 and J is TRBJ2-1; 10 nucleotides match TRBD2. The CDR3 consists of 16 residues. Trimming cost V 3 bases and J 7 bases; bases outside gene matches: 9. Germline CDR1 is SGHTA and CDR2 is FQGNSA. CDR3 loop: CASSLTSGSRRNEQFF. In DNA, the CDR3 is TGTGCCAGCAGCTTGACTAGCGGGTCCCGGAGGAATGAGCAGTTCTTC.

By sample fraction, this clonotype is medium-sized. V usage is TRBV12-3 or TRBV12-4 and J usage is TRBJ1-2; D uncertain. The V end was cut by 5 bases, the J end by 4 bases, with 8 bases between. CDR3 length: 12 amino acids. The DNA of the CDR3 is TGTGCCAGCAGTCCGGAGTTCTATGGCTACACCTTC. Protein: CASSPEFYGYTF.

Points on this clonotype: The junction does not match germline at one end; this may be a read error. CDR3 DNA sequence: TGTGCCAGCAGCCCTCGGTGGGCACAACGATACCGCACATATACGCAGTATTTT. This translates into CASSPRWAQRYRTYTQYF. The rearrangement joins TRBV7-2 to TRBJ2-3; D is ambiguous. CDR3 size: 18 residues. Germline loops: CDR1 SGHTA, CDR2 FQGNSA.

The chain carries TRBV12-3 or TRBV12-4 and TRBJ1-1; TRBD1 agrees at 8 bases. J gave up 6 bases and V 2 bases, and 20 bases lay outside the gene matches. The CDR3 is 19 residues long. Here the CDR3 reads CASSLWGLVGGRGPAEAFF. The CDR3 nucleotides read TGTGCCAGCAGTTTATGGGGCTTGGTGGGGGGCAGGGGGCCCGCTGAAGCTTTCTTT.

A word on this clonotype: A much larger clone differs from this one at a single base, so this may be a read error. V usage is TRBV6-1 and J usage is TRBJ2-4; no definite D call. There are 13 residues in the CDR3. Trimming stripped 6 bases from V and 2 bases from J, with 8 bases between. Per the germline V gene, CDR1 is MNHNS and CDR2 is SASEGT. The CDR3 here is CASRVGPKNIQYF. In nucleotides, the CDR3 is TGTGCCAGCAGAGTGGGTCCCAAAAACATTCAGTACTTC.

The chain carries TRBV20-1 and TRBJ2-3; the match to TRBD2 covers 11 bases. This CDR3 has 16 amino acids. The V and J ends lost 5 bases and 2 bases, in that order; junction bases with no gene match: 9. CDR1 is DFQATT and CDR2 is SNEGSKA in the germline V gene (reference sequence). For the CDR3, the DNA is TGCAGTGCTCAAGTGACTAGCGGGATCCTCACAGATACGCAGTATTTT. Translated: CSAQVTSGILTDTQYF.

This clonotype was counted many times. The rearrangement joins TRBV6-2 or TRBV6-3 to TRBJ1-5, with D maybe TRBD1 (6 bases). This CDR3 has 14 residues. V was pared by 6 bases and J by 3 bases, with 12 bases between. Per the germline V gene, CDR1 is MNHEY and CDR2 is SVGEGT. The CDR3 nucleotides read TGTGCCAGCAGGGACCGGGACATCAATCAGCCCCAGCATTTT. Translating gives CASRDRDINQPQHF.